This TCR beta chain was identified during a study of blood T cell repertoires in COVID-19. Study-level information: Samples came from the United States, Italy and Spain, spanning acute and convalescent COVID-19.

CDR3 size: 11 residues. The V gene's germline CDR1 is MNHEY and CDR2 SVGEGT. V was clipped by 5 bases and J by 10 bases, with 11 bases between them. This table comes from immunoSEQ multiplex PCR, and its TCRdb copy is limited to in-frame clones, with some not included. The sample shows about 56,000 clones, about two thirds of them seen only once. The sample comprised peripheral blood. This rearrangement joins TRBV6-2 or TRBV6-3 to TRBJ1-1, with D possibly being TRBD1 (6 bases). The TCR was taken from a woman between 65 and 79 years old with COVID-19, enrolled during active disease. The CDR3 bases are TGTGCCAGCAGTGCCCGAGGGGGAGCTTTCTTT. It translates to CASSARGGAFF.